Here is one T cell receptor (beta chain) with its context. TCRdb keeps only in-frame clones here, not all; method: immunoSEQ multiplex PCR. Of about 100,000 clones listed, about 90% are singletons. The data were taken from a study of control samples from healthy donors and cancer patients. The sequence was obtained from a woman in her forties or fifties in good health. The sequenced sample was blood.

CDR3 DNA: TGCGCCAGCAGCCCACCCTCCTACGAGCAGTACTTC. It encodes CASSPPSYEQYF. The chain employs TRBV5-1 and TRBJ2-7; no definite D call. This CDR3 spans 12 amino acids. Trimming took off 4 bases at V and 0 bases at J, with 5 bases between the two ends. Germline V gene data show CDR1 as SGHRS and CDR2 as YFSETQ.